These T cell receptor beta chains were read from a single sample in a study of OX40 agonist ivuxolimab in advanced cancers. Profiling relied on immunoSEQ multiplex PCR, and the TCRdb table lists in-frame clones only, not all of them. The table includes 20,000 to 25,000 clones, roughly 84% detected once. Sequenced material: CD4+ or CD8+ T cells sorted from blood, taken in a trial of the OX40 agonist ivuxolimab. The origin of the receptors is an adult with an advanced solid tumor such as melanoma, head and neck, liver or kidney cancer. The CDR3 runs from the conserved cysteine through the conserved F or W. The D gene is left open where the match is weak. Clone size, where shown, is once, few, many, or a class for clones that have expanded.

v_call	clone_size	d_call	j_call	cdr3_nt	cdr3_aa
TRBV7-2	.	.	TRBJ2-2	TGTGCCACCCACGGAACGTGGGGCGGGGAGCTGTTTTTT	CATHGTWGGELFF
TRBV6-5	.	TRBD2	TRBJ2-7	TGTGCCAGCAGTTACGGGCAGGGAGGGACCTACGAGCAGTACTTC	CASSYGQGGTYEQYF
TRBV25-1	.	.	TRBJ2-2	TGTGCCAGCAGTGAAACCGGACCATCCGGGGAGCTGTTTTTT	CASSETGPSGELFF
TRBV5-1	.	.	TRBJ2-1	TGCGCCAGCAGCTTGGAGGCAGGGTTCTACAATGAGCAGTTCTTC	CASSLEAGFYNEQFF
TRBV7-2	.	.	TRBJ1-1	TGTGCCAGCAGCTTTTGGGGGGGGCATGAAGCTTTCTTT	CASSFWGGHEAFF
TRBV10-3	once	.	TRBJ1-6	TGTGCCAACCGGGACTATAATTCACCCCTCCACTTT	CANRDYNSPLHF
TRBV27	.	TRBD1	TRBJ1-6	TGTGCCAGCACCCGACAGGGTGCCTATTCACCCCTCCACTTT	CASTRQGAYSPLHF
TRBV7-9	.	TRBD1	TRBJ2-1	TGTGCCAGCAGCCTTATCCGGGACAGGAGATACAATGAGCAGTTCTTC	CASSLIRDRRYNEQFF
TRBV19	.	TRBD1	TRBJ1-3	TGTGCCAGTAGTCCGGGGACAGGGACGGGAAACACCATATATTTT	CASSPGTGTGNTIYF
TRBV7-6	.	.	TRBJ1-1	TGTGCCAGCAGCTTATTGCCCGGGGGAATGAACACTGAAGCTTTCTTT	CASSLLPGGMNTEAFF
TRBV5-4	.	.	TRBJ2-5	TGTGCCAGCAGTATGGACTGGGGGAAAGAGACCCAGTACTTC	CASSMDWGKETQYF
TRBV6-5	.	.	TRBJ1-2	TGTGCCAGCAGTTATCGGGGGGCCAGTGGCTACACCTTC	CASSYRGASGYTF
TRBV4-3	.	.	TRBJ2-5	TGCGCCAGCAGCCAAGATCTCCCCGGGGGGCTCCTCCAAGAGACCCAGTACTTC	CASSQDLPGGLLQETQYF
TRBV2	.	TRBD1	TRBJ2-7	TGTGCCAGCAGTGGTGACAGGGGAGGCGACGAGCAGTACTTC	CASSGDRGGDEQYF
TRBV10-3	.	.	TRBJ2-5	TGTGCCATCAGTGAAGGGGCAGAGACCCAGTACTTC	CAISEGAETQYF
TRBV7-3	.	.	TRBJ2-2	TGTGCCAGCAGCTTAAAGGGGGGACAGAACACCGGGGAGCTGTTTTTT	CASSLKGGQNTGELFF
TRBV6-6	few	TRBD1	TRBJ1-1	TGTGCCAGCAGTTACTCGAAGGGGGCTATTTCCGGTGAAGCTTTCTTT	CASSYSKGAISGEAFF
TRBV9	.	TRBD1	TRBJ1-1	TGTGCCAGCAGCGCCCGACAGGGTGGGACCTCTGAAGCTTTCTTT	CASSARQGGTSEAFF
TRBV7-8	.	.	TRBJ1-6	TGTGCCAGCAGCTTAGTGGCTTATTCACCCCTCCACTTT	CASSLVAYSPLHF
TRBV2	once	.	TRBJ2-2	TGTGCCAGCAGTGAAGTAGTCTCCGGGGAGCTGTTTTTT	CASSEVVSGELFF
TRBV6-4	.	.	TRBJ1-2	TGTGCCAGTAGGAACGGGCCCAACTATGGCTACACCTTC	CASRNGPNYGYTF
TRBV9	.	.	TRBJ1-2	TGTGCCAGCAGCGTAGGAGGAGACAGGTATGGTGTGGAAACCTTC	CASSVGGDRYGVETF
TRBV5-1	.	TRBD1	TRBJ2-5	TGCGCCAGCAGCTTGTCGGGACAGCAAGAGACCCAGTACTTC	CASSLSGQQETQYF
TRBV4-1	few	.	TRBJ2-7	TGCGCCAGCAGCCAAGTGATGGGGTTAAATGGTGAGCAGTACTTC	CASSQVMGLNGEQYF
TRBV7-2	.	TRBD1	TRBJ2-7	TGTGCCAGCAGCTTAGTTGTTGGGGACAGGGGGTTAGGGAAGCAGTACTTC	CASSLVVGDRGLGKQYF
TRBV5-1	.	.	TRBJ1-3	TGCGCCAGCAGCTTATCGGGGCTCGGGAGAAACACCATATATTTT	CASSLSGLGRNTIYF
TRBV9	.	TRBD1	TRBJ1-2	TGTGCCAGCAGCGTAGCTACAGGGGACTATGGCTACACCTTC	CASSVATGDYGYTF
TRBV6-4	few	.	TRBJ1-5	TGTGCCAGCAGTGACGGGGAACATGCTAGCAATCAGCCCCAGCATTTT	CASSDGEHASNQPQHF
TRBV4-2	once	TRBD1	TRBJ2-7	TGTGCCAGCAGCCGCTACGGGACAGCGCAATCCTACGAGCAGTACTTC	CASSRYGTAQSYEQYF
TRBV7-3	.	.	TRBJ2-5	TGTGCCAGCAGCGGGGGGAGCCAAGAGACCCAGTACTTC	CASSGGSQETQYF
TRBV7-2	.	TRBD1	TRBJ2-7	TGTGCCAGCAGCTACGGACAGGGAGGCTACGAGCAGTACTTC	CASSYGQGGYEQYF
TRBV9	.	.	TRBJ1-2	TGTGCCAGCAGCGTAGTCCCCCCTACTGCGGGCTACACCTTC	CASSVVPPTAGYTF
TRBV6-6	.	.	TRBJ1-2	TGTGCCAGCATGGCAGGTGGCTACACCTTC	CASMAGGYTF
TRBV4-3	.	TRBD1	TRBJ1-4	TGCGCCAGCAGCCACGGACAGGGAACGGATGAAAAACTGTTTTTT	CASSHGQGTDEKLFF
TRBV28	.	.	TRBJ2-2	TGTGCCAGCAGTCCAATGGGGAGGGGGCTAGGGTCCGGGGAGCTGTTTTTT	CASSPMGRGLGSGELFF
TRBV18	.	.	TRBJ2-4	TGTGCCAGCTCACCACCACTCGGGAGTCTTGGAAACATTCAGTACTTC	CASSPPLGSLGNIQYF
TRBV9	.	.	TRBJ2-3	TGTGCCAGCCAAGGACTGTCGGGCACAGATACGCAGTATTTT	CASQGLSGTDTQYF
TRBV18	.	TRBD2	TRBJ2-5	TGTGCCAGCTCACCACGGCTAGCGGGGCAGTACCAAGAGACCCAGTACTTC	CASSPRLAGQYQETQYF
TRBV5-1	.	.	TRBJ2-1	TGCGCCAGCAGCTTGGGTTGGGGCTTAAATGAGCAGTTCTTC	CASSLGWGLNEQFF
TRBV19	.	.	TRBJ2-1	TGTGCCAGTAGGGTACTTGACGGGAATGAGCAGTTCTTC	CASRVLDGNEQFF
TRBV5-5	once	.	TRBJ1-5	TGTGCCAGCAGCTTGGGAGGGGGGCGGTCCCAGCATTTT	CASSLGGGRSQHF
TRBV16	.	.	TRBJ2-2	TGTGCCAGCACCCAAGGGCACACCGGGGAGCTGTTTTTT	CASTQGHTGELFF
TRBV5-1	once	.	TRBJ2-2	TGCGCCAGCAGCTTGCAGGGCCCCCACACCGGGGAGCTGTTTTTT	CASSLQGPHTGELFF
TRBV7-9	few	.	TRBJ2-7	TGTGCCAGCAGCTTCTTTGGGTACGAGCAGTACTTC	CASSFFGYEQYF
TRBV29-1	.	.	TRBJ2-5	TGCAGCGTTGCCAATTATCTAGAGACCCAGTACTTC	CSVANYLETQYF
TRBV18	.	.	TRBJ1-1	TGTGCCAGCTCACCACGAGACAGAATGAACACTGAAGCTTTCTTT	CASSPRDRMNTEAFF
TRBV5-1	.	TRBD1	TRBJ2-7	TGCGCCAGCAGCCCCACAGGGGGCCACGAGCAGTACTTC	CASSPTGGHEQYF
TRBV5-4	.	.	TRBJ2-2	TGTGCCAGCAGCGAGGGGTGGGGAGACACCGGGGAGCTGTTTTTT	CASSEGWGDTGELFF
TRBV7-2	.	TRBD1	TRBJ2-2	TGTGCCAGCAGCGACGGACAGGGTTGGACCGGGGAGCTGTTTTTT	CASSDGQGWTGELFF